The 28 T cell receptor beta chains given below trace back to one sample, sequenced in a study of tumor-infiltrating lymphocytes in localized non-small cell lung cancer. The data were produced by immunoSEQ multiplex PCR, yet TCRdb's version contains in-frame clones alone and is incomplete. The sample consists of roughly 16,000 clones, 73% of them appearing once. Sequencing used lung tumor tissue. The receptors originated from a human donor with non-small cell lung cancer.

The chain joins TRBV5-6 to TRBJ2-4; D is unresolved. The CDR3 has 16 residues. Trimming stripped 3 bases from V and 0 bases from J, with 13 bases between. From germline, CDR1 is SGHDT and CDR2 YYEEEE. The CDR3 region is CASSSQDDIAKNIQYF. The CDR3 coding sequence is TGTGCCAGCAGCTCCCAAGACGATATAGCCAAAAACATTCAGTACTTC.

The rearrangement links TRBV2 to TRBJ2-3; 8 bases are a match to TRBD2. Looked up from germline, CDR1 is SNHLY and CDR2 is FYNNEI. The J segment lost 1 base and the V segment lost 10 bases, leaving 16 bases of the junction unmatched. This CDR3 is built from 17 residues. The CDR3 sequence: CATINVISGGGTDTQYF. In DNA, the CDR3 is TGTGCCACTATTAACGTAATCAGCGGGGGAGGCACAGATACGCAGTATTTT.

This sequence joins TRBV7-9 and TRBJ2-3; no clear D. V gave up 7 bases and J gave up 4 bases, with 9 bases separating them. The CDR3 contains 12 residues. Germline CDR1 and CDR2: SEHNR and FQNEAQ (reference sequence). The CDR3 loop is CASTPSADTQYF. Written as DNA, the CDR3 is TGTGCCAGCACCCCTTCGGCAGATACGCAGTATTTT.

There are a few counts of this clone. The chain joins TRBV5-8 to TRBJ2-1; D is possibly TRBD1 or TRBD2 (6 bases each). V was trimmed by 5 bases and J by 6 bases, leaving 18 bases between them. The germline gives CDR1 SGHTS, CDR2 YDEGEE. This CDR3 region has 15 residues. The CDR3 DNA sequence: TGTGCCAGCAGACGAAGGGGGGCCTCGGGCAATGAGCAGTTCTTC. This codes for CASRRRGASGNEQFF.

This clone has a single count. This chain joins TRBV14 and TRBJ2-1, with TRBD2 matching over 10 bases. The germline V gene has CDR1 SGHDN and CDR2 FVKESK. There are 16 residues in the CDR3. The trim removed 1 base at V and 5 bases at J, leaving 5 bases unmatched. CDR3 sequence: CASSQAGLATNNEQFF. CDR3 DNA: TGTGCCAGCAGCCAAGCGGGACTAGCGACCAACAATGAGCAGTTCTTC.

This sequence joins TRBV5-1 and TRBJ2-5, with D maybe TRBD1 (5 bases). The CDR3 is 15 residues long. Germline V gene lookup returns CDR1 SGHRS and CDR2 YFSETQ. V gave up 3 bases and J gave up 0 bases, with 12 bases separating them. The CDR3 sequence is CASSSSPTDQETQYF. Written as DNA, the CDR3 is TGCGCCAGCAGCTCCAGCCCGACAGACCAAGAGACCCAGTACTTC. Full variable domain (remainder filled in from reference TRBV5-1 and TRBJ2-5): KAGVTQTPRYLIKTRGQQVTLSCSPISGHRSVSWYQQTPGQGLQFLFEYFSETQRNKGNFPGRFSGRQFSNSRSEMNVSTLELGDSALYLCASSSSPTDQETQYFGPGTRLLVL.

The chain uses TRBV19 and TRBJ2-3; no definite D call. Germline V lookup: CDR1 LNHDA, CDR2 SQIVND (reference sequence). V was trimmed by 7 bases and J by 2 bases, leaving 16 bases between them. CDR3 length: 15 amino acids. In nucleotides, the CDR3 is TGTGCCAGTAAGGCCCCCCGGGCCAACACAGATACGCAGTATTTT. Residues: CASKAPRANTDTQYF.

This chain links TRBV28 with TRBJ1-6; possibly TRBD1 for D (5 bases). The CDR3 is 14 residues long. Germline V gives CDR1 MDHEN, CDR2 SYDVKM. Trimming took off 10 bases at V and 4 bases at J, with 14 bases between the two ends. CDR3 coding DNA: TGTGCCACCACCGGGACGTTGTATAATTCACCCCTCCACTTT. Protein product: CATTGTLYNSPLHF. Full variable domain (outside the CDR3, taken from reference TRBV28 and TRBJ1-6): DVKVTQSSRYLVKRTGEKVFLECVQDMDHENMFWYRQDPGLGLRLIYFSYDVKMKEKGDIPEGYSVSREKKERFSLILESASTNQTSMYLCATTGTLYNSPLHFGNGTRLTVT.

The rearrangement joins TRBV5-5 to TRBJ1-4, with D maybe TRBD1 (5 bases). The V end was cut by 4 bases, the J end by 8 bases, with 15 bases between. The CDR3 loop spans 14 amino acids. Looked up from germline, CDR1 is SGHKS and CDR2 is YYEKEE (reference sequence). The CDR3 is CASSSQGLREKLFF. The CDR3 nucleotides are TGTGCCAGCAGCAGCCAGGGACTAAGAGAAAAACTGTTTTTT.

The J gene is TRBJ2-1, the V gene TRBV4-2; the D gene is possibly TRBD2 (6 bases). Trimming pared 5 bases from V and 0 bases from J, leaving 14 bases between. CDR1 LGHNA and CDR2 YNFKEQ come from the germline V gene. The CDR3 length is 16 residues. The CDR3 spells CASSSGGDLSYNEQFF. The CDR3 DNA is TGTGCCAGCAGCTCTGGCGGGGACCTCTCCTACAATGAGCAGTTCTTC.

The rearrangement links TRBV7-9 to TRBJ2-3; no clear D. Germline CDR1 reads SEHNR; CDR2 reads FQNEAQ (reference sequence). The CDR3 spans 11 residues. V lost 5 bases and J 5 bases, leaving 5 bases between the germline ends. CDR3 bases: TGTGCCAGCAGCCTTAAAGATACGCAGTATTTT. Protein product: CASSLKDTQYF.

The chain joins TRBV9 to TRBJ1-1; 7 nucleotides align to TRBD1. Per germline, CDR1 SGDLS and CDR2 YYNGEE. Trimming cost V 4 bases and J 6 bases; bases outside gene matches: 9. The CDR3 length is 14 residues. CDR3 DNA: TGTGCCAGCAGCCAAATTTCCGGGACAGCTGAAGCTTTCTTT. Its protein is CASSQISGTAEAFF.

This clone was detected only a few times. The chain's CDR3 is CASRRGQGAYEQYF. The CDR3 DNA reads TGTGCCAGCAGGAGAGGACAGGGGGCCTACGAGCAGTACTTC. The rearrangement joins TRBV28 to TRBJ2-7; 10 bases fit TRBD1. Germline CDR1 and CDR2: MDHEN and SYDVKM. J gave up 2 bases and V 6 bases, and 4 bases lay outside the gene matches. There are 14 residues in the CDR3. Supplemented by reference TRBV28 and TRBJ2-7, the full variable domain reads DVKVTQSSRYLVKRTGEKVFLECVQDMDHENMFWYRQDPGLGLRLIYFSYDVKMKEKGDIPEGYSVSREKKERFSLILESASTNQTSMYLCASRRGQGAYEQYFGPGTRLTVT.

The chain joins TRBV19 to TRBJ1-5; TRBD1 might be the D (6 bases). CDR3 size: 14 residues. Trimming stripped 5 bases from V and 4 bases from J, with 12 bases between. CDR1 and CDR2 (germline): LNHDA, SQIVND (reference sequence). The CDR3 region has the DNA TGTGCCAGTAGTCCCCAGGGGATGAATCAGCCCCAGCATTTT. This translates into CASSPQGMNQPQHF.

The gene calls are TRBV5-1 and TRBJ2-5, with D possibly matching TRBD1 (5 bases). This CDR3 has 14 residues. Looked up from germline, CDR1 is SGHRS and CDR2 is YFSETQ. V was shortened by 0 bases and J by 1 base, with 7 bases between the two germline ends. The CDR3 sequence is CASSLGRGQETQYF. The CDR3 DNA sequence: TGCGCCAGCAGCTTGGGAAGGGGCCAAGAGACCCAGTACTTC.

Only a few counts were recorded for this clone. The J gene is TRBJ1-1, the V gene TRBV5-1; D call uncertain. Germline assignment: CDR1 SGHRS and CDR2 YFSETQ. Trimming stripped 3 bases from V and 1 base from J, with 10 bases between. The CDR3 is 14 residues long. The CDR3 region has the DNA TGCGCCAGCAGCTCACGGACGACGAACACTGAAGCTTTCTTT. The encoded protein is CASSSRTTNTEAFF. The entire variable domain, with the rest obtained from reference TRBV5-1 and TRBJ1-1, is as follows: KAGVTQTPRYLIKTRGQQVTLSCSPISGHRSVSWYQQTPGQGLQFLFEYFSETQRNKGNFPGRFSGRQFSNSRSEMNVSTLELGDSALYLCASSSRTTNTEAFFGQGTRLTVV.

The J gene is TRBJ2-1, the V gene TRBV4-1, with 13 bases lining up with TRBD2. The V gene's germline CDR1 is MGHRA and CDR2 YSYEKL. Losses at the gene ends were 4 bases for V and 7 bases for J; bases not matched to a gene: 4. The CDR3 is 15 residues long. In DNA form, the CDR3 reads TGCGCCAGCAGCCCAGGACTAGCGGGAGTAAATGAGCAGTTCTTC. It specifies CASSPGLAGVNEQFF.

The genes are TRBV11-2 and TRBJ2-7; 9 bases are a match to TRBD2. CDR1 is SGHAT and CDR2 is FQNNGV in the germline V gene. The CDR3 consists of 16 residues. The V segment lost 5 bases and the J segment 2 bases; nucleotides outside the gene matches: 10. CDR3 DNA: TGTGCCAGCAGCAAAGTTGGACTAGCGCCGCCCTACGAGCAGTACTTC. Encoded protein: CASSKVGLAPPYEQYF.

V gene TRBV25-1 combines with J gene TRBJ2-3; TRBD1 agrees at 9 bases. With V trimmed by 4 bases and J by 5 bases, 4 bases remained unmatched. CDR1 and CDR2 from the germline V gene are MGHDK and SYGVNS. CDR3 length: 14 residues. CDR3 sequence: CASSGNRGLDTQYF. The CDR3 coding sequence is TGTGCCAGCAGTGGGAACAGGGGGCTAGATACGCAGTATTTT.

The chain is built from TRBV6-6 and TRBJ2-7, with 7 bases fitting TRBD2. The V segment lost 4 bases and the J segment 2 bases; nucleotides outside the gene matches: 5. This CDR3 is 14 amino acids long. In germline, CDR1 is MNHNY, CDR2 SVGAGI (reference sequence). DNA of the CDR3: TGTGCCAGCAGTTCACCACTAGCGACCTACGAGCAGTACTTC. Protein sequence: CASSSPLATYEQYF.

The sample holds a few counts of this clone. The V call is TRBV10-3, the J call TRBJ2-3, with TRBD2 matching 9 bases. Germline trimming cut 7 bases from V and 0 bases from J; bases unmatched to any gene: 5. CDR3 length: 15 amino acids. Germline CDR1 and CDR2: ENHRY and SYGVKD. CDR3 in amino acids: CAITSTSGSTDTQYF. CDR3 sequence (DNA): TGTGCCATCACCTCGACTAGCGGAAGCACAGATACGCAGTATTTT.

The CDR3 sequence is CASSSGGATGELFF. The CDR3 DNA follows: TGTGCCAGCAGTAGCGGGGGGGCCACCGGGGAGCTGTTTTTT. The chain has TRBV28 and TRBJ2-2; 10 positions match TRBD2. Germline V gene lookup returns CDR1 MDHEN and CDR2 SYDVKM. The ends lost 5 bases at V and 4 bases at J; junction bases unmatched: 1. CDR3 size: 14 residues.

The V and J genes are TRBV5-6 and TRBJ2-1; D uncertain. Germline V CDR1 and CDR2: SGHDT, YYEEEE. V lost 1 base and J 0 bases, leaving 17 bases between the germline ends. This CDR3 comprises 18 residues. The CDR3 here is CASSLTSTPLYSYNEQFF. The CDR3 DNA reads TGTGCCAGCAGCTTGACCTCCACCCCCTTATACTCCTACAATGAGCAGTTCTTC.

The chain has TRBV28 and TRBJ1-6; D uncertain. From germline, CDR1 is MDHEN and CDR2 SYDVKM. This CDR3 region has 13 residues. Trimming pared 10 bases from V and 7 bases from J, leaving 14 bases between. The CDR3 sequence is CATGPRQNSPLHF. The CDR3 coding sequence is TGTGCCACCGGACCCAGGCAGAATTCACCCCTCCACTTT.

This chain joins TRBV2 and TRBJ2-7; 7 bases agree with TRBD1. CDR3 size: 16 residues. Germline V gives CDR1 SNHLY, CDR2 FYNNEI. Losses at the gene ends were 7 bases for V and 0 bases for J; bases not matched to a gene: 12. The CDR3 reads CASNLGQLTSSYEQYF. CDR3 sequence (DNA): TGTGCCAGCAACCTGGGACAGCTAACAAGCTCCTACGAGCAGTACTTC.

The chain employs TRBV7-3 and TRBJ2-3; 8 positions agree with TRBD2. Losses at the gene ends were 1 base for V and 5 bases for J; bases not matched to a gene: 8. The CDR3 is 16 residues long. Germline CDR1 and CDR2: SGHTA and FQGTGA. The CDR3 here is CASSLMGSGGLDTQYF. Here the CDR3 DNA reads TGTGCCAGCAGCTTAATGGGCAGCGGGGGTTTAGATACGCAGTATTTT. Based on the CDR3 plus reference TRBV7-3 and TRBJ2-3, the full variable domain is GAGVSQTPSNKVTEKGKYVELRCDPISGHTALYWYRQSLGQGPEFLIYFQGTGAADDSGLPNDRFFAVRPEGSVSTLKIQRTERGDSAVYLCASSLMGSGGLDTQYFGPGTRLTVL.

This chain links TRBV30 with TRBJ1-2; D is possibly TRBD1 (5 bases). CDR3 length: 13 residues. Looked up from germline, CDR1 is GTSNPN and CDR2 is SVGIG (reference sequence). V was trimmed by 3 bases and J by 5 bases, leaving 13 bases between them. The CDR3 sequence is CAWRRETDYGYTF. CDR3 nucleotide sequence: TGTGCCTGGAGACGGGAGACAGATTATGGCTACACCTTC.

The V gene is TRBV7-2, the J gene TRBJ1-1; TRBD1 aligns across 7 bases. V trimming: 3 bases; J trimming: 1 base; junction bases outside the gene matches: 2. The CDR3 covers 14 residues. The germline CDR1 and CDR2 sequences are SGHTA and FQGNSA. CDR3 nucleotide sequence: TGTGCCAGCAGCTTTGGACAGGCGAACACTGAAGCTTTCTTT. Its protein is CASSFGQANTEAFF.